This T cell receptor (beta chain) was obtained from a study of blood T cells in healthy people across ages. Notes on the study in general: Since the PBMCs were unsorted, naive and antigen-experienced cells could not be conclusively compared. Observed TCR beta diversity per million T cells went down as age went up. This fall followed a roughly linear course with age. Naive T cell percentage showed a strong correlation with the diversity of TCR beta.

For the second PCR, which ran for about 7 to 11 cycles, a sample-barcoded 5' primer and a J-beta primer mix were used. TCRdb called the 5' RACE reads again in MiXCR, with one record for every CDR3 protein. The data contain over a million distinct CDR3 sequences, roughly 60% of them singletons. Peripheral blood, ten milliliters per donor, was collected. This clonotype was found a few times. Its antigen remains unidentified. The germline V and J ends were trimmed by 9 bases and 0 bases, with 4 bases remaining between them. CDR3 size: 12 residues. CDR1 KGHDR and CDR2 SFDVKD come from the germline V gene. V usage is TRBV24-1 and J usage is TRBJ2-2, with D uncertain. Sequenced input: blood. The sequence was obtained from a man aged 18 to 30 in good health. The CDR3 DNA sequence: TGTGCCACCTGCGCGAACACCGGGGAGCTGTTTTTT. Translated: CATCANTGELFF.